A selection of T cell receptor beta chains follows, all from one sample in a study of T-cell reconstitution after alpha-beta-depleted transplantation in children. TCRdb analysed the PCR reads with MiXCR anew, one entry per CDR3 protein. The profile covers 440,000 or so distinct CDR3 sequences, with over 40% appearing a single time and 27% taken by the ten largest. The material was PBMCs, obtained before TCRalphabeta/CD19-depleted stem cell transplant. The receptor set was obtained from a girl under 10 years old with aplastic anemia, due to receive a stem cell transplant. Each CDR3 is given with its conserved first and last residue. The order of the fields is clone size, J gene, V gene, D gene, CDR3 protein. The D gene is left open where the match is weak. Clone size is shown for a subset of rows, as once, few, many or a class of expanded clone.

NA | TRBJ2-1 | TRBV7-9 | NA | CASSPGGGGQFF
NA | TRBJ2-5 | TRBV29-1 | TRBD1 | CSVAGTEGQETQYF
NA | TRBJ2-3 | TRBV2 | NA | CASRSTWGSPPTDTQYF
NA | TRBJ1-2 | TRBV18 | NA | CASSFRTDYGYTF
few | TRBJ2-3 | TRBV6-1 | TRBD1 | CASSADRGFTDTQYF
once | TRBJ2-5 | TRBV5-5 | NA | CASSLRQAEQETQYF
many | TRBJ1-2 | TRBV27 | NA | CASRLTGYYGYTF
NA | TRBJ2-7 | TRBV20-1 | TRBD1 | CSANPGTGVTYEQYF
NA | TRBJ2-5 | TRBV20-1 | NA | CSARDPLRDYQETQYF
few | TRBJ2-7 | TRBV24-1 | NA | CATSGVEGSYEQYF
few | TRBJ1-1 | TRBV28 | TRBD1 | CASRPAADRENTEAFF
many | TRBJ2-1 | TRBV29-1 | TRBD2 | CSVWVGLAHNNEQFF
NA | TRBJ2-7 | TRBV7-8 | TRBD2 | CASSVTSGRPYEQYF
few | TRBJ2-7 | TRBV5-1 | NA | CASSPELALEQYF
NA | TRBJ2-1 | TRBV9 | NA | CASSGGPSYNEQFF
NA | TRBJ2-1 | TRBV10-3 | TRBD2 | CASTRWIAGGGHEQFF
NA | TRBJ2-3 | TRBV15 | TRBD1 | CATSREADRGLRDTQYF
few | TRBJ1-5 | TRBV20-1 | NA | CSAEEDGPNQPQHF
NA | TRBJ2-1 | TRBV5-1 | TRBD2 | CASYSGGAYNEQFF
NA | TRBJ2-3 | TRBV20-1 | TRBD2 | CSAWRETTDTQYF
NA | TRBJ1-5 | TRBV21-1 | NA | CASSNPPQGAQHF
once | TRBJ1-6 | TRBV28 | TRBD1 | CASSLGQGRSNNSPLHF
many | TRBJ2-2 | TRBV6-5 | TRBD2 | CASSSAGTSVSWDTGELFF
few | TRBJ2-2 | TRBV5-1 | NA | CASSLSEAGELFF
few | TRBJ2-3 | TRBV20-1 | NA | CSASSGWVTDTQYF
many | TRBJ1-5 | TRBV20-1 | TRBD1 | CSARAGTGGVNQPQHF
NA | TRBJ2-7 | TRBV28 | NA | CASSRLTYEQYF
once | TRBJ2-1 | TRBV10-3 | TRBD1 | CAISERQGGNEQFF
many | TRBJ2-1 | TRBV12-3/TRBV12-4 | NA | CASSLVGNNEQFF
NA | TRBJ1-2 | TRBV6-5 | NA | CASSYSTSTGGYTF
NA | TRBJ1-4 | TRBV12-3/TRBV12-4 | NA | CASSLAGTLFF
few | TRBJ1-5 | TRBV10-3 | NA | CAISGGGSNQPQHF
many | TRBJ2-7 | TRBV7-2 | NA | CASSLVLFLYEQYF
many | TRBJ2-2 | TRBV20-1 | NA | CSAKGNTGELFF
NA | TRBJ2-2 | TRBV2 | TRBD1 | CASSVGTVTGELFF
NA | TRBJ2-2 | TRBV5-1 | NA | CASGDPGQNTGELFF
NA | TRBJ2-5 | TRBV20-1 | TRBD1 | CSVRPRDRVFQETQYF